This T cell receptor beta chain emerged from a study of blood T cells in healthy people across ages. Study results and caveats: Researchers said unsorted PBMCs prevented a conclusive naive versus antigen-experienced comparison. Roughly linear age-related decline in beta diversity appeared, significant by age 40.

Total RNA, at least 5.5 micrograms per sample, came from PBMCs. Through a sample-barcoded 5' primer and a J-beta primer mix, a second PCR was run for about 6 to 11 cycles. The yield of each sample was at least 2.5 million CDR3-containing paired-end reads. From the 5' RACE reads, TCRdb called clonotypes with MiXCR, one entry per CDR3 protein. The data show hundreds of thousands of distinct CDR3 sequences, about 34% seen once. The table lists this clonotype with many counts. Its target is not known. This CDR3 region has 11 residues. V shed 5 bases and J shed 1 base, with 5 bases lying between them. The V gene's germline CDR1 is SQVTM and CDR2 ANQGSEA.

The chain is built from TRBV29-1 and TRBJ1-2; D unresolved. The TCR sequence derives from an elderly woman in good health. The specimen was blood. The CDR3 bases are TGCAGCGTTTGGATTAACTATGGCTACACCTTC. Translation: CSVWINYGYTF.